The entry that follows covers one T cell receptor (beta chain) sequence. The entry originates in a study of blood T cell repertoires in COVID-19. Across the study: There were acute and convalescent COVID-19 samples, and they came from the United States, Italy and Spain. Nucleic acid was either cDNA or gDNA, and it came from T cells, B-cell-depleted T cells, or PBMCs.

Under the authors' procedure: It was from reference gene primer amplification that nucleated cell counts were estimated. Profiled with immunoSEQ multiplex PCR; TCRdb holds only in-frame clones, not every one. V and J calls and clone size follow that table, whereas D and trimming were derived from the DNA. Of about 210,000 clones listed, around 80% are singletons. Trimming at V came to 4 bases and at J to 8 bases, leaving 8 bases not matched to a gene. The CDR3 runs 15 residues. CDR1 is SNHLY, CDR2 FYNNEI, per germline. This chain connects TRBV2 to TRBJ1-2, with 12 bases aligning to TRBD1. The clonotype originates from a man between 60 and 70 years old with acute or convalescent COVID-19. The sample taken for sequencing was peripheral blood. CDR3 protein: CASSVASGTGGGYTF. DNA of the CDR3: TGTGCCAGCAGTGTAGCCTCCGGGACAGGGGGCGGCTACACCTTC.